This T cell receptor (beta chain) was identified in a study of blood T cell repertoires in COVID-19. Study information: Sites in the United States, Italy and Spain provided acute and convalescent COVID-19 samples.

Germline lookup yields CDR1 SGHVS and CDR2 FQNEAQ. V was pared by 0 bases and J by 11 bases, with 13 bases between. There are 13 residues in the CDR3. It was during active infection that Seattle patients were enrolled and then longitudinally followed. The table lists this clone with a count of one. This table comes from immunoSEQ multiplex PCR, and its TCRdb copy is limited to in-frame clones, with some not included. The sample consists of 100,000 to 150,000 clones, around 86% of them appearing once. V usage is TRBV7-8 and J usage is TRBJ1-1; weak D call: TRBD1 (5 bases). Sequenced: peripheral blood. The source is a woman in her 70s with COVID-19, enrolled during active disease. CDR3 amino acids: CASSLAAQGLAFF. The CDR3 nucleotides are TGTGCCAGCAGCTTAGCCGCTCAGGGTCTGGCTTTCTTT.